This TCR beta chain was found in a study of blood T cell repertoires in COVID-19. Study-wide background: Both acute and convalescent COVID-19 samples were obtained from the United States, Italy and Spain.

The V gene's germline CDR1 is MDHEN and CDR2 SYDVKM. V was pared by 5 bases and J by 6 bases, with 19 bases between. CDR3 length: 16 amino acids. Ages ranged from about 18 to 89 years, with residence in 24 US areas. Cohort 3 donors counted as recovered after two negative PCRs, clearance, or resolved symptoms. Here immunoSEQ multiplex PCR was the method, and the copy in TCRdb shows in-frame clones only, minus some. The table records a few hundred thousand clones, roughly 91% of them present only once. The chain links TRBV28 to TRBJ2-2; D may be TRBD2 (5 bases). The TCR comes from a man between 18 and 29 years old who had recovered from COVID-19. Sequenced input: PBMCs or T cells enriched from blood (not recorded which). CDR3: CASSRTSRPPPGELFF. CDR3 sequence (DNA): TGTGCCAGCAGTCGTACTAGTCGACCCCCCCCCGGGGAGCTGTTTTTT.